Following are 27 T cell receptor beta chains from one sample sequenced in a study of blood T cell repertoires in COVID-19. The method was immunoSEQ multiplex PCR; TCRdb's version includes in-frame clones alone and lacks a portion of them. Seen here are more than 250,000 clones, about 83% observed once, and the top ten hold under 2%. Sequenced material: peripheral blood. Every receptor here comes from a woman in her forties or fifties with acute or convalescent COVID-19.

This clone was seen just once. The chain joins TRBV4-3 to TRBJ2-7; possibly TRBD1 for D (6 bases). Germline CDR1 and CDR2: LGHNA and YSLEER. The CDR3 loop spans 15 amino acids. Trimming took 1 base from V and 7 from J, leaving 17 bases between them. The CDR3 spells CASSQGGQGAREQYF. DNA for the CDR3: TGCGCCAGCAGCCAAGGGGGACAAGGGGCTAGAGAGCAGTACTTC.

The V gene is TRBV2, the J gene TRBJ2-5; a weak D match, TRBD1 (5 bases). With 8 bases removed from V and 5 bases from J, the gap between germline ends came to 18 bases. Germline V gene sequence: CDR1 SNHLY, CDR2 FYNNEI. This CDR3 comprises 14 residues. The CDR3 nucleotides read TGTGCCAGCCTGGCAGGGCGGAGTTATGAGACCCAGTACTTC. Its protein product is CASLAGRSYETQYF.

The chain couples TRBV4-2 to TRBJ2-5; D may be TRBD1 (6 bases). Germline V gives CDR1 LGHNA, CDR2 YNFKEQ. The length of the CDR3 is 17 residues. Between the trimmed V and J ends, which lost 1 base and 2 bases, there was a span of 17 bases. The CDR3 DNA sequence: TGTGCCAGCAGCCAAGGCGGAGTTCGGACAGCTCAAGAGACCCAGTACTTC. Its protein product is CASSQGGVRTAQETQYF.

The chain is built from TRBV11-2 and TRBJ2-1, with 8 bases fitting TRBD2. With V trimmed by 7 bases and J by 9 bases, 17 bases remained unmatched. Germline V CDR1 and CDR2: SGHAT, FQNNGV. The CDR3 spans 16 residues. The CDR3 sequence is CASMKPFSGTQGEQFF. CDR3 DNA: TGTGCCAGCATGAAGCCCTTTAGCGGGACGCAGGGTGAGCAGTTCTTC.

The genes are TRBV29-1 and TRBJ2-4; tentatively, D is TRBD2 (6 bases). The V gene lost 3 bases and the J gene lost 13 bases, with 19 bases spanning the gap. Germline V CDR1 and CDR2: SQVTM, ANQGSEA. CDR3 length: 13 residues. The DNA for the CDR3 is TGCAGCGTTGAGGTGGAATGGCCGGCGGGACAGTACTTC. This encodes CSVEVEWPAGQYF.

The V and J genes are TRBV2 and TRBJ1-4, with TRBD1 matching 11 bases. This CDR3 spans 14 amino acids. Trimming took 5 bases from V and 7 from J; bases not matched to a gene: 3. Germline loops: CDR1 SNHLY, CDR2 FYNNEI. The CDR3 reads CASSRTGGSEKLFF. For the CDR3, the DNA is TGTGCCAGCAGTCGGACAGGGGGCTCTGAAAAACTGTTTTTT.

The chain joins TRBV18 to TRBJ2-1, with D possibly matching TRBD1 (5 bases). CDR3 length: 16 amino acids. V was shortened by 1 base and J by 1 base, with 11 bases between the two germline ends. CDR1 is KGHSH and CDR2 is LQKENI in the germline V gene. CDR3 in amino acids: CASSPLPRASYNEQFF. The DNA of the CDR3 is TGTGCCAGCTCACCACTTCCCAGGGCGTCCTACAATGAGCAGTTCTTC.

V gene TRBV27 combines with J gene TRBJ2-3; D is undetermined. Between the trimmed V and J ends, which lost 6 bases and 4 bases, there was a span of 20 bases. The germline V gene has CDR1 MNHEY and CDR2 SMNVEV (reference sequence). The CDR3 totals 16 residues. The CDR3 loop reads CASSLSASLGSDTQYF. DNA of the CDR3: TGTGCCAGCAGCCTTTCAGCGAGTCTAGGCTCAGATACGCAGTATTTT.

The V and J genes are TRBV6-5 and TRBJ2-1; possibly TRBD2 for D (5 bases). The CDR3 contains 15 residues. Trimming removed 7 bases from V and 0 bases from J, with 13 bases in between. The germline V gene has CDR1 MNHEY and CDR2 SVGAGI. The CDR3 here is CASTYFGSSYNEQFF. CDR3 coding DNA: TGTGCCAGCACCTATTTTGGGAGCTCCTACAATGAGCAGTTCTTC.

This chain joins TRBV5-6 and TRBJ2-1; D gene ambiguous. Germline CDR1 SGHDT, CDR2 YYEEEE. V was pared by 1 base and J by 9 bases, with 8 bases between. The CDR3 runs 12 residues. The CDR3 here is CASSLLGGEQFF. CDR3 DNA: TGTGCCAGCAGCTTGTTAGGCGGTGAGCAGTTCTTC.

CDR3 residues: CASSYSARSSYNSPLHF. As DNA, the CDR3 is TGTGCCAGCAGTTACTCGGCCCGCAGCTCCTATAATTCACCCCTCCACTTT. The chain combines TRBV6-2 or TRBV6-3 with TRBJ1-6; unclear D gene. V was clipped by 0 bases and J by 0 bases, with 9 bases between them. Germline V lookup: CDR1 MNHEY, CDR2 SVGEGT. The CDR3 runs to 17 residues.

The rearrangement joins TRBV6-2 or TRBV6-3 to TRBJ1-2; D is possibly TRBD1 (5 bases). The CDR3 consists of 15 residues. Germline CDR1 reads MNHEY; CDR2 reads SVGEGT. V lost 4 bases to trimming and J lost 6 bases, with 18 bases between them. The CDR3 region is CASSFSLNIGDGYTF. The CDR3 DNA reads as TGTGCCAGCAGTTTCTCTTTGAACATAGGGGATGGCTACACCTTC.

The V and J genes are TRBV3-1 (or the pseudogene TRBV3-2) and TRBJ2-2, with 10 bases identical to TRBD1. The CDR3 contains 15 residues. Germline CDR1 LGHDT, CDR2 YNNKEL (reference sequence). After removal of 4 bases from V and 3 bases from J, the junction contained 2 bases not matched to a gene. CDR3 DNA sequence: TGTGCCAGCAGCCTAGGACAGGGGGACACCGGGGAGCTGTTTTTT. Encoded protein: CASSLGQGDTGELFF.

This rearrangement joins TRBV18 to TRBJ1-5; 8 nucleotides align to TRBD1. This CDR3 region has 16 residues. Trimming at V came to 5 bases and at J to 5 bases, leaving 11 bases not matched to a gene. Germline loops: CDR1 KGHSH, CDR2 LQKENI. CDR3 sequence: CASSSSLGTGDQPQHF. The CDR3 bases are TGTGCCAGCTCATCAAGCCTTGGGACAGGAGATCAGCCCCAGCATTTT.

This rearrangement joins TRBV7-3 to TRBJ2-7; a possible D gene is TRBD1 (5 bases). Per germline, CDR1 SGHTA and CDR2 FQGTGA. There are 14 residues in the CDR3. V lost 5 bases, J lost 5 bases, and 16 bases lay in between. This chain's CDR3 is CASSPGISRNEQYF. The CDR3 DNA sequence: TGTGCCAGCAGCCCAGGGATCTCCCGGAACGAGCAGTACTTC.

This clone occurred a few times. The chain recombines TRBV9 with TRBJ2-3, with D hard to call. V lost 1 base, J lost 4 bases, and 10 bases lay in between. The germline V gene has CDR1 SGDLS and CDR2 YYNGEE. CDR3 length: 14 amino acids. This CDR3 reads CASSVTSHPDTQYF. The CDR3, as DNA: TGTGCCAGCAGCGTAACCAGTCACCCAGATACGCAGTATTTT.

This chain joins TRBV7-2 and TRBJ1-3; the D gene is possibly TRBD1 (5 bases). This CDR3 is built from 15 residues. Deletions cut 1 base from V and 2 bases from J, with 9 bases between. CDR1 is SGHTA and CDR2 is FQGNSA in the germline V gene. For the CDR3, the DNA is TGTGCCAGCAGCTTAGTGGGGGGGACTGGAAACACCATATATTTT. Translating it yields CASSLVGGTGNTIYF.

The chain recombines TRBV11-2 with TRBJ2-7, with D possibly matching TRBD1 (6 bases). In germline, CDR1 is SGHAT, CDR2 FQNNGV. The V end lost 5 bases, the J end lost 1 base, and 12 bases lay between the germline ends. CDR3 length: 14 residues. DNA for the CDR3: TGTGCCAGCAGCAGCCCACAGGGTTCCTACGAGCAGTACTTC. It codes for CASSSPQGSYEQYF.

V and J are TRBV6-2 or TRBV6-3 and TRBJ1-5; D gene ambiguous. The germline CDR1 and CDR2 sequences are MNHEY and SVGEGT. Trimming removed 4 bases at V and 4 bases at J, with 5 bases between. This CDR3 spans 12 amino acids. CDR3: CASSFRNQPQHF. CDR3 coding DNA: TGTGCCAGCAGTTTTAGAAATCAGCCCCAGCATTTT.

The chain uses TRBV3-1 (or the pseudogene TRBV3-2) and TRBJ2-7; D unresolved. Germline CDR1 reads LGHDT; CDR2 reads YNNKEL (reference sequence). The CDR3 runs to 16 residues. V lost 0 bases and J 9 bases, leaving 21 bases between the germline ends. CDR3 DNA sequence: TGTGCCAGCAGCCAAGATCTGAGGCCGCTTAAGACGGGGCAGTACTTC. It translates to CASSQDLRPLKTGQYF.

This chain uses TRBV11-2 with TRBJ2-7; 9 nucleotides agree with TRBD2. Germline V gene sequence: CDR1 SGHAT, CDR2 FQNNGV. The V and J ends lost 0 bases and 3 bases, in that order; junction bases with no gene match: 3. The CDR3 contains 15 residues. CDR3 in DNA: TGTGCCAGCAGCTTAGAGGCTAGCGGGAACTACGAGCAGTACTTC. This codes for CASSLEASGNYEQYF.

V is TRBV7-2 and J is TRBJ2-5; TRBD2 agrees at 8 bases. CDR3 length: 15 residues. The J segment lost 7 bases and the V segment lost 5 bases, leaving 12 bases of the junction unmatched. Germline V gene data show CDR1 as SGHTA and CDR2 as FQGNSA. DNA of the CDR3: TGTGCCAGCAGCATCTCTAGCGGGTCAACGGTGACCCAGTACTTC. Its translation is CASSISSGSTVTQYF.

A few counts support this clone. This sequence joins TRBV7-2 and TRBJ1-6; 10 bases are a match to TRBD1. CDR3 length: 13 amino acids. Germline CDR1 and CDR2: SGHTA and FQGNSA. Trimming took 4 bases from V and 14 from J; bases not matched to a gene: 5. Here the CDR3 DNA reads TGTGCCAGCAGCTCCAGGGACAGGGGATCCCTCCACTTT. It translates to CASSSRDRGSLHF.

The CDR3 protein is CASSQDRGARALHF. CDR3 nucleotide sequence: TGCGCCAGCAGCCAAGACAGGGGGGCCAGGGCCCTCCACTTT. The chain links TRBV4-1 to TRBJ1-6, with 7 bases lining up with TRBD1. The CDR3 spans 14 residues. Germline values: CDR1 MGHRA, CDR2 YSYEKL. Losses at the gene ends were 0 bases for V and 14 bases for J; bases not matched to a gene: 7.

V is TRBV18 and J is TRBJ2-3; maybe TRBD1 (5 bases). The CDR3 consists of 14 residues. V shed 2 bases and J shed 1 base, with 7 bases lying between them. CDR1 is KGHSH, CDR2 LQKENI, per germline. The CDR3 nucleotides are TGTGCCAGCTCACCAACACAGGGCACAGATACGCAGTATTTT. Its protein is CASSPTQGTDTQYF.

The CDR3: CASRKYLDRTMGVNQPQHF. CDR3 coding DNA: TGTGCCAGTAGAAAATACCTGGACAGGACTATGGGGGTTAATCAGCCCCAGCATTTT. The rearrangement links TRBV19 to TRBJ1-5; 7 nucleotides line up with TRBD1. CDR3 size: 19 residues. CDR1 is LNHDA, CDR2 SQIVND, per germline (reference sequence). J was trimmed by 4 bases and V by 6 bases; bases with no gene match: 21.

The CDR3 coding sequence is TGTGCCAGCAGCAACGGACAGGGCGTCGGGTATGGCTACACCTTC. It yields the protein CASSNGQGVGYGYTF. The chain uses TRBV7-8 and TRBJ1-2; TRBD1 matches at 8 bases. Germline V gene data show CDR1 as SGHVS and CDR2 as FQNEAQ. The trim removed 5 bases at V and 5 bases at J, leaving 10 bases unmatched. The CDR3 is made up of 15 amino acids.